This is a list of T cell receptor beta chains from one sample in a study of cytomegalovirus exposure and HLA in healthy donors. The protocol was immunoSEQ multiplex PCR, while the TCRdb copy is restricted to in-frame clones and leaves out a portion. Of roughly 100,000 clones in the sample, over 65% are singletons; the top ten hold approximately 8.2%. The sequenced material came from PBMCs. The receptors come from a man aged 40-49 years in good health and CMV-seropositive. Both conserved end residues are part of each CDR3. A D gene is named only where the DNA matches it firmly. Rows may omit the clone size; those that give it use once, few, many or a size class.

V	J	size	D	DNA	CDR3
TRBV9	TRBJ2-7	few	-	TGTGCCAGCAGCGTAGCAGGTGGCCGGGGGTACGAGCAGTACTTC	CASSVAGGRGYEQYF
TRBV19	TRBJ1-4	-	-	TGTGCCAGTAGTGGCAGGTTAAATGAAAAACTGTTTTTT	CASSGRLNEKLFF
TRBV7-3	TRBJ2-1	-	TRBD2	TGTGCCAGCAGCTTAAGGGGGTCCCAGGGAAGGGGGACTAGCGGGTACAATGAGCAGTTCTTC	CASSLRGSQGRGTSGYNEQFF
TRBV5-1	TRBJ2-7	few	TRBD2	TGCGCCAGCAGCTTACTAGCGGAAACCTACGAGCAGTACTTC	CASSLLAETYEQYF
TRBV29-1	TRBJ2-5	-	-	TGCAGCGTTGAAGGGGACACCTTAGAGACCCAGTACTTC	CSVEGDTLETQYF
TRBV5-6	TRBJ2-5	few	-	TGTGCCAGCAGCTTGACAGAAGCGGTCTGGCAAGAGACCCAGTACTTC	CASSLTEAVWQETQYF
TRBV7-5	TRBJ1-4	-	-	TGTGCCAGAAGTCCTACAGGGGGGACAGTCGGGGGAGGAGATGAAAAACTGTTTTTT	CARSPTGGTVGGGDEKLFF
TRBV5-1	TRBJ2-1	-	TRBD2	TGCGCCAGCAGCTTAGAATCGGGGGGAGTGCAGTTCTTC	CASSLESGGVQFF
TRBV28	TRBJ2-5	once	TRBD2	TGTGCCAGCAGGACTAGCGGGGGTCAAGAGACCCAGTACTTC	CASRTSGGQETQYF
TRBV2	TRBJ2-1	-	-	TGTGCCAGCAGGTTACAGGGCCATGAGCAGTTCTTC	CASRLQGHEQFF
TRBV19	TRBJ1-4	few	-	TGTGCCAGTAGTGTAGGACGAGCGAATGAAAAACTGTTTTTT	CASSVGRANEKLFF
TRBV27	TRBJ1-5	-	TRBD1	TGTGCCAGCAGTTTCCCGACAGGGGCTTATCAGCCCCAGCATTTT	CASSFPTGAYQPQHF
TRBV10-3	TRBJ2-2	-	-	TGTGCCATCCAGGGTGACACCGGGGAGCTGTTTTTT	CAIQGDTGELFF
TRBV6-1	TRBJ1-1	-	-	TGTGCCAGCCTCTTCGGGGGTACTGAAGCTTTCTTT	CASLFGGTEAFF
TRBV28	TRBJ2-3	-	TRBD2	TGTGCCAGCACAACGTGGGGCGGGGGGAGAGATACGCAGTATTTT	CASTTWGGGRDTQYF
TRBV5-4	TRBJ2-7	-	-	TGTGCCAGCAGCCCGGAGCTAGATGAGTCCTACGAGCAGTACTTC	CASSPELDESYEQYF
TRBV5-5	TRBJ2-7	-	-	TGTGCCAGCAGCTTGGTACAGGGACCTTACGAGCAGTACTTC	CASSLVQGPYEQYF
TRBV19	TRBJ1-2	-	TRBD1	TGTGCCAGTAGTATCAGAACAGGGGGTGGGTATGGCTACACCTTC	CASSIRTGGGYGYTF
TRBV18	TRBJ1-3	few	-	TGTGCCAGCTCACCTCCGGGATTGGGAGGAAACACCATATATTTT	CASSPPGLGGNTIYF
TRBV7-2	TRBJ2-2	few	-	TGTGCCAGCAGGCCCACGGTCCTCACCGGGGAGCTGTTTTTT	CASRPTVLTGELFF
TRBV30	TRBJ1-1	-	-	TGTGCCTGGACCCAGTTGTTGAACACTGAAGCTTTCTTT	CAWTQLLNTEAFF
TRBV7-3	TRBJ1-1	-	TRBD1	TGTGCCAGCAGCTACGCAGGGGGCTACACTGAAGCTTTCTTT	CASSYAGGYTEAFF
TRBV7-3	TRBJ1-1	-	-	TGTGCCAGCAGCCCTCAGATGAACACTGAAGCTTTCTTT	CASSPQMNTEAFF
TRBV13	TRBJ1-1	-	-	TGTGCCAGCAGCCGATTCGACAGGTCATCCCCTGAAGCTTTCTTT	CASSRFDRSSPEAFF
TRBV2	TRBJ1-6	-	-	TGTGCCAGCAGTGAGGAATGGGCAGGGGCGAATTCACCCCTCCACTTT	CASSEEWAGANSPLHF
TRBV5-1	TRBJ2-1	-	TRBD1	TGCGCCAGCAGCCCGGGACAGGGATTTAGTGAGCAGTTCTTC	CASSPGQGFSEQFF
TRBV6-5	TRBJ2-7	-	-	TGTGCCAGCAGTTACTCGGGGCAGGGATCCCCCGAGCAGTACTTC	CASSYSGQGSPEQYF
TRBV19	TRBJ2-3	-	TRBD1	TGTGCCAGTAGTATCCGAGGACAGGGGTTTACAGATACGCAGTATTTT	CASSIRGQGFTDTQYF
TRBV5-6	TRBJ2-2	-	-	TGTGCCAGCAGCTTGGCTTTTGCGAGCGGGGAGCTGTTTTTT	CASSLAFASGELFF
TRBV6-6	TRBJ1-2	-	-	TGTGCCAGCAGCTTCGGACTCCGAAACTATGGCTACACCTTC	CASSFGLRNYGYTF
TRBV19	TRBJ1-1	-	-	TGTGCCAGTAGTATCGGTACAGGGAACACTGAAGCTTTCTTT	CASSIGTGNTEAFF
TRBV6-5	TRBJ2-4	-	-	TGTGCCAGCAGTAAGGGGGTGCTAGCCAAAAACAGTCAGTACTTC	CASSKGVLAKNSQYF
TRBV9	TRBJ2-2	-	-	TGTGCCAGCAGCGTAGTCCAGGCTAACACCGGGGAGCTGTTTTTT	CASSVVQANTGELFF
TRBV6-4	TRBJ2-3	-	TRBD1	TGTGCCAGCAGGAGGGGACAGGGTGCTAGCACAGATACGCAGTATTTT	CASRRGQGASTDTQYF
TRBV7-9	TRBJ2-2	-	-	TGTGCCAGCAGCTTAGATAAATGGGGCCAGAACACCGGGGAGCTGTTTTTT	CASSLDKWGQNTGELFF
TRBV6-6	TRBJ1-6	-	TRBD1	TGTGCCAGCAGTTACGGGACAGGTGGTTCACCCCTCCACTTT	CASSYGTGGSPLHF
TRBV19	TRBJ1-1	-	TRBD1	TGTGCCAGTAGTCCTCGGACAGGATCCATGAACACTGAAGCTTTCTTT	CASSPRTGSMNTEAFF
TRBV6-6	TRBJ1-1	-	-	TGTGCCAGCAGTTACCCGACAGGGAACACTGAAGCTTTCTTT	CASSYPTGNTEAFF
TRBV10-3	TRBJ1-4	-	TRBD1	TGTGCCGGAACAGGGGGCATAACTAATGAAAAACTGTTTTTT	CAGTGGITNEKLFF
TRBV18	TRBJ2-1	-	-	TGTGCCAGCTCACCGGAGGGGTGGTACTCCTACAATGAGCAGTTCTTC	CASSPEGWYSYNEQFF
TRBV7-6	TRBJ1-5	-	TRBD1	TGTGCCAGCAGCATACGAGACAGGGGGCTAGAACAGCCCCAGCATTTT	CASSIRDRGLEQPQHF
TRBV30	TRBJ2-5	-	-	TGTGCCTGGAGTTCGCCTGAGCGTGGGGAGACCCAGTACTTC	CAWSSPERGETQYF
TRBV5-4	TRBJ2-7	once	-	TGTGCCAGCAGCTCCGCTGACGCGAGGGCCATATCCTACGAGCAGTACTTC	CASSSADARAISYEQYF
TRBV11-3	TRBJ1-5	-	TRBD1	TGTGCCAGCAGCTTCTACCGGGACAGGGGATGCTATAGCAATCAGCCCCAGCATTTT	CASSFYRDRGCYSNQPQHF
TRBV7-9	TRBJ2-2	-	TRBD1	TGTGCCAGCAGCCCCCAAGGGGGCCTGCGAGAATCGAACACCGGGGAGCTGTTTTTT	CASSPQGGLRESNTGELFF
TRBV30	TRBJ1-1	-	-	TGTGCCTGGAGTGCTGGCAGGGGCGCTTTCTTT	CAWSAGRGAFF
TRBV18	TRBJ1-5	-	-	TGTGCCAGCTCACCTACCCGGAATCAGCCCCAGCATTTT	CASSPTRNQPQHF
TRBV6-6	TRBJ1-1	-	-	TGTGCCAGCAAAACAGGGCCGAACACTGAAGCTTTCTTT	CASKTGPNTEAFF
TRBV2	TRBJ1-1	-	-	TGTGCCAGCGTGTGGGGAGGGGGATCAGGGGCGGGGGGGGCTTTCTTT	CASVWGGGSGAGGAFF
TRBV6-1	TRBJ2-1	-	TRBD1	TGTGCCAGCAGTGAGACAGGGGCGAATGAGCAGTTCTTC	CASSETGANEQFF
TRBV7-2	TRBJ2-5	once	-	TGTGCCAGCAGCTTGAACTGGCAAGAGACCCAGTACTTC	CASSLNWQETQYF
TRBV9	TRBJ2-3	-	TRBD2	TGTGCCAGCAGCGTAGAACTAGCGGGGGTCCTTAGCACAGATACGCAGTATTTT	CASSVELAGVLSTDTQYF